This T cell receptor (beta chain) stems from a study of T cell responses to AZD1222 COVID-19 vaccine. Overall study results and limits: At study baseline, merely a handful of AZD1222 recipients were seropositive.

Libraries were prepared by immunoSEQ multiplex PCR; TCRdb keeps only in-frame clonotypes and omits some of them. The table has 120,000 or so clones, about 89% seen once. With respect to this clone: Its antigen remains unknown.

The sample consisted of peripheral blood, taken 28 days after the second AZD1222 dose. The source is an adult who received the AZD1222 COVID-19 vaccine.

CDR3 DNA: TGCAGTGCTAAGGACAGGACTGGCTACACCTTC. The encoded protein is CSAKDRTGYTF. V is TRBV20-1 and J is TRBJ1-2, with TRBD1 matching 7 bases. The CDR3 sequence is 11 residues long. Trimming cost V 4 bases and J 7 bases; bases outside gene matches: 3. In germline, CDR1 is DFQATT, CDR2 SNEGSKA (reference sequence).